This record looks at one T cell receptor beta chain sequence and its context. Isolation of CD4+ and CD8+ cells used positive magnetic bead selection, with purity checked by flow cytometry. These data originate in a study of somatic mutations in cytotoxic T cells in rheumatoid arthritis. On the study more broadly: Using a FACSAria II or Sony SH800, a portion of the V beta antibody-stained T-cell populations were flow-sorted at nearly 100% purity, and among those populations were V beta1+ cells that were then sequenced for TCRB.

Here immunoSEQ multiplex PCR was the method, and the copy in TCRdb shows in-frame clones only, minus some. The sample consists of 25,000 to 30,000 clones, around nine tenths of them appearing once. The TCR comes from an adult with rheumatoid arthritis. Sequences were obtained from CD8+ T cells sorted from blood.

DNA for the CDR3: TGTGCCAGCAGACCGACAGGGGCGGGCACCTACGAGCAGTACTTC. Amino acid sequence: CASRPTGAGTYEQYF. The genes are TRBV6-1 and TRBJ2-7, with 8 bases matching TRBD1. CDR1 MNHNS and CDR2 SASEGT come from the germline V gene. The J segment lost 2 bases and the V segment lost 6 bases, leaving 9 bases of the junction unmatched. This CDR3 region has 15 residues.